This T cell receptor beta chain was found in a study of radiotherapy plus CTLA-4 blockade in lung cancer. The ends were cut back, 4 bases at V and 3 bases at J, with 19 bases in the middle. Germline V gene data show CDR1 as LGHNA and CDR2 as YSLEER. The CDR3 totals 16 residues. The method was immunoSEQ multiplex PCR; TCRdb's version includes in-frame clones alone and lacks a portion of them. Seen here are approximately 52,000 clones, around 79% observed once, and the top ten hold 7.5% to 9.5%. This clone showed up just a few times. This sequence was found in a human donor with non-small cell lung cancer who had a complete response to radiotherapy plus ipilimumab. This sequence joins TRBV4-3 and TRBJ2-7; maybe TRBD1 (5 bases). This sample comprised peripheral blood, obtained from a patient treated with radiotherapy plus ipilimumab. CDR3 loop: CASSLPMGLPGYEQYV. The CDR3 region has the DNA TGCGCCAGCAGCCTCCCCATGGGGCTCCCAGGCTACGAGCAGTACGTC.